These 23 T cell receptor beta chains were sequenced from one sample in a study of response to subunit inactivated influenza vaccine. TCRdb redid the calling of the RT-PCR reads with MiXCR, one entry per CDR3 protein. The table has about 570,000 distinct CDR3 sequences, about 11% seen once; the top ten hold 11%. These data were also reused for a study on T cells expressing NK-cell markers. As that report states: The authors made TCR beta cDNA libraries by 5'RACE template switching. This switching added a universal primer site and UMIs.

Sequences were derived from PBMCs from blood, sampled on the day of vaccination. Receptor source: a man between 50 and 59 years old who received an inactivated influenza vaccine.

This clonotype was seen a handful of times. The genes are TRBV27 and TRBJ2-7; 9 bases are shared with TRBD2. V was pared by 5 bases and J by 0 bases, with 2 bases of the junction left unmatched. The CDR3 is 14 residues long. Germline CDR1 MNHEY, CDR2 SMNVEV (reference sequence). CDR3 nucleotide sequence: TGTGCCAGCAGTGTACTAGCGGGCTCCTACGAGCAGTACTTC. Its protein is CASSVLAGSYEQYF.

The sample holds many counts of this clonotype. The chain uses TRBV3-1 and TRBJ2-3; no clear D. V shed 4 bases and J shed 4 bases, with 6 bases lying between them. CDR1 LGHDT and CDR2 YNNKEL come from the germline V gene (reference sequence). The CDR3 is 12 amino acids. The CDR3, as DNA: TGTGCCAGCAGCCCTAGGCCAGATACGCAGTATTTT. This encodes CASSPRPDTQYF.

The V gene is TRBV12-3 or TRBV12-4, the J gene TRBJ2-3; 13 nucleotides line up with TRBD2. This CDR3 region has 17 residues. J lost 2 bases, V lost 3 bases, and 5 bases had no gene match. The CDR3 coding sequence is TGTGCCAGCAGTTTTAAAGGGACTAGCGGGGTCACAGATACGCAGTATTTT. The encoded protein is CASSFKGTSGVTDTQYF.

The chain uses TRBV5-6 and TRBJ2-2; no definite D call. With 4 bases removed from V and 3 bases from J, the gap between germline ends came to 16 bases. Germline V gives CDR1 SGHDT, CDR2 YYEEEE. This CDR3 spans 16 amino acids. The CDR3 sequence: CASSPGVRSHTGELFF. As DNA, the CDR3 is TGTGCCAGCAGCCCAGGAGTCAGGTCCCACACCGGGGAGCTGTTTTTT. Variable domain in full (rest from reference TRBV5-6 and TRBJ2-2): DAGVTQSPTHLIKTRGQQVTLRCSPKSGHDTVSWYQQALGQGPQFIFQYYEEEERQRGNFPDRFSGHQFPNYSSELNVNALLLGDSALYLCASSPGVRSHTGELFFGEGSRLTVL.

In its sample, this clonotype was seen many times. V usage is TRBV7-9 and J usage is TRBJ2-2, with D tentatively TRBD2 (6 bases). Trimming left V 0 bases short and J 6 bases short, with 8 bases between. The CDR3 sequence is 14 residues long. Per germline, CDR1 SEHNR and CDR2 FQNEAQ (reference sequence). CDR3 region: CASSLAAGSGELFF. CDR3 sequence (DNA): TGTGCCAGCAGCTTAGCGGCGGGATCCGGGGAGCTGTTTTTT. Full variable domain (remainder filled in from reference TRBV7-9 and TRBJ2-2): DTGVSQNPRHKITKRGQNVTFRCDPISEHNRLYWYRQTLGQGPEFLTYFQNEAQLEKSRLLSDRFSAERPKGSFSTLEIQRTEQGDSAMYLCASSLAAGSGELFFGEGSRLTVL.

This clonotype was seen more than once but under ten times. This CDR3 is CASSPSDRRKYF. The CDR3 DNA reads as TGTGCCAGCAGCCCTTCGGACAGGCGCAAGTATTTT. The rearrangement links TRBV3-1 to TRBJ2-3; 7 bases match TRBD1. CDR1 is LGHDT, CDR2 YNNKEL, per germline (reference sequence). CDR3 size: 12 residues. V gave up 4 bases and J gave up 13 bases; unmatched junction bases: 8.

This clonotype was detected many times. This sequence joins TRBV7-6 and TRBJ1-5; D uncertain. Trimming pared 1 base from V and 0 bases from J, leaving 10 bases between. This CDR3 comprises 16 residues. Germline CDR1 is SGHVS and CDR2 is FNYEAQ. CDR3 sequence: CASSLGPPYSNQPQHF. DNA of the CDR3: TGTGCCAGCAGCTTAGGGCCACCCTATAGCAATCAGCCCCAGCATTTT.

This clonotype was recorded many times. In DNA, the CDR3 is TGTGCCAGCAGTTTAAGGGTTAGCGGGGGGCCTAGCTCCTACGAGCAGTACTTC. Encoded protein: CASSLRVSGGPSSYEQYF. This chain links TRBV27 with TRBJ2-7; 10 bases agree with TRBD2. The junction had 10 bases not matched to a gene; V was cut back by 2 bases and J by 0 bases. CDR1 and CDR2 from the germline V gene are MNHEY and SMNVEV (reference sequence). The CDR3 has 18 residues.

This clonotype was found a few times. The CDR3 nucleotides are TGTGCCAGCAGTCCAACCCTCAAAAGACAGGGGAACATTCAGTACTTC. Translation: CASSPTLKRQGNIQYF. V usage is TRBV28 and J usage is TRBJ2-4; 8 nucleotides match TRBD1. J lost 7 bases, V lost 5 bases, and 13 bases had no gene match. This CDR3 comprises 16 residues. Germline CDR1 MDHEN, CDR2 SYDVKM.

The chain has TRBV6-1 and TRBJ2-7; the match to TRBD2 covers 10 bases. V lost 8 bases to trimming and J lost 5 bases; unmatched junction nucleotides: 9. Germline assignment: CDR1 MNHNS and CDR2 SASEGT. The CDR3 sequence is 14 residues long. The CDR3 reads CASLFTSGIHEQYF. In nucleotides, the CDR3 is TGTGCCAGCTTATTCACTAGCGGGATCCACGAGCAGTACTTC.

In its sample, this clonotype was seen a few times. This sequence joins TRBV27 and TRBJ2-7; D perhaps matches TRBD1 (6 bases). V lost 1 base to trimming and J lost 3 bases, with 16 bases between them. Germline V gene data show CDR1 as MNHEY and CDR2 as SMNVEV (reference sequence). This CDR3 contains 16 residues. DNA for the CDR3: TGTGCCAGCAGTTTATGGATAGACAGGTCGGGCTACGAGCAGTACTTC. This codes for CASSLWIDRSGYEQYF.

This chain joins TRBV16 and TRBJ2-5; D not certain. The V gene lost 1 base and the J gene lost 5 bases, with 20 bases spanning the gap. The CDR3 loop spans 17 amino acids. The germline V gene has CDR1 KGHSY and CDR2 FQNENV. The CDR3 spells CASSQLGLRPSGETQYF. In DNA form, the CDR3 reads TGTGCCAGCAGCCAATTGGGTCTACGACCATCCGGGGAGACCCAGTACTTC.

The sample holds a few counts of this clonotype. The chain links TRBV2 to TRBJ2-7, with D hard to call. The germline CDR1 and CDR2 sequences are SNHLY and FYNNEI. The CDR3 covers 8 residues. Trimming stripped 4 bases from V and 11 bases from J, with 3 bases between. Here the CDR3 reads CASSAKYF. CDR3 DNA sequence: TGTGCCAGCAGTGCCAAGTACTTC.

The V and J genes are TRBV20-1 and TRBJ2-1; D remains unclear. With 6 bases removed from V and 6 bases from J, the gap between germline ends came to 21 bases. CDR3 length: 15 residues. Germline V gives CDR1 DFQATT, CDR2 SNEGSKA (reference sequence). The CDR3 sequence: CSALGFLSGLNEQFF. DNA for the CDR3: TGCAGTGCGCTAGGGTTCCTGAGTGGTCTCAATGAGCAGTTCTTC.

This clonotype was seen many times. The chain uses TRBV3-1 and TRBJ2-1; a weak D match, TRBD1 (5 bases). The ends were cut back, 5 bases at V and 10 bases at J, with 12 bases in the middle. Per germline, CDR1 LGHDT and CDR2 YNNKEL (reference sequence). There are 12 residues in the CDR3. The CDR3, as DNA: TGTGCCAGCAGCTGGATCGGACAAGAGCAGTTCTTC. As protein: CASSWIGQEQFF.

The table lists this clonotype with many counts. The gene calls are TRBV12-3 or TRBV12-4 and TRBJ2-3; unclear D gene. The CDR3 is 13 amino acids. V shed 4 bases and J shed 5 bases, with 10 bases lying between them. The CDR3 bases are TGTGCCAGCAGTTGGACGGTGGTAGATACGCAGTATTTT. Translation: CASSWTVVDTQYF.

The CDR3 DNA follows: TGTGCCAGCAGCCCGCCTAACAGGGGGATGAACACTGAAGCTTTCTTT. As protein: CASSPPNRGMNTEAFF. The gene calls are TRBV28 and TRBJ1-1; TRBD1 matches at 8 bases. V was pared by 6 bases and J by 0 bases, with 9 bases of the junction left unmatched. CDR3 length: 16 amino acids. Per the germline V gene, CDR1 is MDHEN and CDR2 is SYDVKM.

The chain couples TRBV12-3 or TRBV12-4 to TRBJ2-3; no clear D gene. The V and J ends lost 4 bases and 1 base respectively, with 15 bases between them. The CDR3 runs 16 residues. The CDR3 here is CASSSPARWGTDTQYF. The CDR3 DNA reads TGTGCCAGCAGTTCCCCAGCGCGATGGGGCACAGATACGCAGTATTTT.

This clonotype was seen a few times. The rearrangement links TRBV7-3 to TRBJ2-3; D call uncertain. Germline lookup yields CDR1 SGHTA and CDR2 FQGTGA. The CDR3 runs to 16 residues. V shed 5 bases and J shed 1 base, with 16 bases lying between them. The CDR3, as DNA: TGTGCCAGCAGCCTTGGGCGTGCCCGCGGCACAGATACGCAGTATTTT. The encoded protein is CASSLGRARGTDTQYF.

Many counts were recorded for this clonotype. The CDR3 reads CASSLQGLNTEAFF. CDR3 in DNA: TGTGCCAGCAGCCTACAGGGCCTGAACACTGAAGCTTTCTTT. The rearrangement joins TRBV7-9 to TRBJ1-1, with D perhaps matching TRBD1 (6 bases). V was trimmed by 5 bases and J by 0 bases, leaving 10 bases between them. Germline CDR1 SEHNR, CDR2 FQNEAQ (reference sequence). The CDR3 has 14 residues. The variable domain in full, completed from reference TRBV7-9 and TRBJ1-1, reads DTGVSQNPRHKITKRGQNVTFRCDPISEHNRLYWYRQTLGQGPEFLTYFQNEAQLEKSRLLSDRFSAERPKGSFSTLEIQRTEQGDSAMYLCASSLQGLNTEAFFGQGTRLTVV.

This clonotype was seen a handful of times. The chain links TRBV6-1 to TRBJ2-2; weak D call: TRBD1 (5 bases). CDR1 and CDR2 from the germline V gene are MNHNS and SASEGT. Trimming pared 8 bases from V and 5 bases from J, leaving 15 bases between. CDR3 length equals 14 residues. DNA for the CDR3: TGTGCCAGCTTCTGGGCAGGGTTGACCGGGGAGCTGTTTTTT. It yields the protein CASFWAGLTGELFF.

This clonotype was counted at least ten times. The CDR3 loop is CASSLGGQGNIYTGELFF. The CDR3 region has the DNA TGTGCCAGCAGCTTGGGTGGACAGGGAAATATTTACACCGGGGAGCTGTTTTTT. This rearrangement joins TRBV5-5 to TRBJ2-2, with 8 bases identical to TRBD1. Trimming took 0 bases from V and 3 from J; bases not matched to a gene: 10. Germline CDR1 reads SGHKS; CDR2 reads YYEKEE (reference sequence). The CDR3 sequence is 18 residues long.

The CDR3 nucleotides read TGTGCCAGCAGTCTGACAGGGGCTGGGGACATTCAGTACTTC. It specifies CASSLTGAGDIQYF. The J gene is TRBJ2-4, the V gene TRBV12-3 or TRBV12-4, with 8 positions matching TRBD1. CDR3 length: 14 residues. The J segment lost 8 bases and the V segment lost 5 bases, leaving 8 bases of the junction unmatched.